A selection of T cell receptor beta chains follows, all from one sample in a study of cytomegalovirus exposure and HLA in healthy donors. Sequenced by immunoSEQ multiplex PCR; TCRdb stores in-frame clones only, minus some. The table has some 71,000 clones, roughly 76% seen once. Sequences were obtained from PBMCs. The receptors come from a man aged 18 to 35 in good health and CMV-seronegative. Each CDR3 is given with its conserved first and last residue. A D gene is named only where the DNA matches it firmly. Clone size is not always given. Where it is, it says once, few, many or a class for expanded clones.

v_gene	d_gene	len	abundance	j_gene	CDR3nt	CDR3aa
TRBV28	-	15	-	TRBJ2-7	TGTGCCAGCAGTTTTACCGGGGGTTCGCGGAACGAGCAGTACTTC	CASSFTGGSRNEQYF
TRBV19	-	16	-	TRBJ1-5	TGTGCCAGTAGTATAGCGGACAGTATAAACTCGGGCCCCCAGCATTTT	CASSIADSINSGPQHF
TRBV9	TRBD1	15	-	TRBJ1-6	TGTGCCAGCAGCGTAGTGGGTAACAGGGGGGCACCCCTCCACTTT	CASSVVGNRGAPLHF
TRBV19	-	14	-	TRBJ1-5	TGTGCCAGTAGCTCAGTGGGGGAGGGTCAGCCCCAGCATTTT	CASSSVGEGQPQHF
TRBV28	-	12	-	TRBJ1-2	TGTGCCAGCAGTTTCGGGTCCTATGGCTACACCTTC	CASSFGSYGYTF
TRBV2	-	16	few	TRBJ2-7	TGTGCCAGCAGTGCAACAGCCATACCTTCGACCTACGAGCAGTACTTC	CASSATAIPSTYEQYF
TRBV6-4	TRBD2	15	-	TRBJ2-2	TGTGCCAGCAGAATACTAGCGGGGAACACCGGGGAGCTGTTTTTT	CASRILAGNTGELFF
TRBV5-1	-	13	few	TRBJ1-5	TGCGCCAGCACTCTGGCGGGAGATCAGCCCCAGCATTTT	CASTLAGDQPQHF
TRBV7-9	-	15	-	TRBJ1-5	TGTGCCAGCAGCGTTGCCGGGGACAAAAATCAGCCCCAGCATTTT	CASSVAGDKNQPQHF
TRBV2	-	14	-	TRBJ2-4	TGTGCCAGCACCCAACGGACAGATGGGAGCATTCAGTACTTC	CASTQRTDGSIQYF
TRBV28	TRBD2	15	-	TRBJ2-1	TGTGCCAGCAGTTCACCGGGACTATCGTTCAATGAGCAGTTCTTC	CASSSPGLSFNEQFF
TRBV7-9	TRBD1	16	-	TRBJ1-2	TGTGCCAGCAGCCCACAGGGGGCTGAATCTAACTATGGCTACACCTTC	CASSPQGAESNYGYTF
TRBV5-6	-	17	-	TRBJ2-2	TGTGCCAGCAGCTTGGGCCTCGGAGCGAGGAACACCGGGGAGCTGTTTTTT	CASSLGLGARNTGELFF
TRBV5-4	TRBD1	14	-	TRBJ2-2	TGTGCCAGCAGCTTGACAGGGGCCAGCGGGGAGCTGTTTTTT	CASSLTGASGELFF
TRBV5-4	TRBD2	16	few	TRBJ2-2	TGTGCCAGCAGCTGGGGACTAGCGGGTGCCGCCGGGGAGCTGTTTTTT	CASSWGLAGAAGELFF
TRBV5-1	-	13	-	TRBJ1-2	TGCGCCAGCAGCTTTGGCGGAGCCTATGGCTACACCTTC	CASSFGGAYGYTF
TRBV19	TRBD1	14	-	TRBJ1-2	TGTGCCAGTAGGCCGGGACAGGGTAACTATGGCTACACCTTC	CASRPGQGNYGYTF
TRBV6-1	-	14	-	TRBJ1-1	TGTGCCAGCAGTCAGACAGCGATGAACACTGAAGCTTTCTTT	CASSQTAMNTEAFF
TRBV7-3	-	15	-	TRBJ1-1	TGTGCCAGCAGTCGGCAGGGGACGAGCTTCCCTGAAGCTTTCTTT	CASSRQGTSFPEAFF
TRBV15	-	13	-	TRBJ2-3	TGTGCCACCAGCCTGGGGGGTAAAGATACGCAGTATTTT	CATSLGGKDTQYF
TRBV19	TRBD1	16	-	TRBJ1-5	TGTGCCAGTAGTACCACAAACAGGGGGCGAGGACAGCCCCAGCATTTT	CASSTTNRGRGQPQHF
TRBV6-1	-	15	-	TRBJ1-5	TGTGCCAGCAGTGATAACAGCTATAGCAATCAGCCCCAGCATTTT	CASSDNSYSNQPQHF
TRBV9	-	13	once	TRBJ2-7	TGTGCCAGCAGCGCCAACAGGGATTACGAGCAGTACTTC	CASSANRDYEQYF
TRBV28	-	12	-	TRBJ1-2	TGTGCCAGCAGTTTGAATCAGGGTGGCTACACCTTC	CASSLNQGGYTF
TRBV27	TRBD2	17	-	TRBJ2-3	TGTGCCAGCAGTTTATTCCCAACTAGCGGGGGGGCAGATACGCAGTATTTT	CASSLFPTSGGADTQYF
TRBV15	-	14	-	TRBJ1-5	TGTGCCACCAGCGTCTCAGGTTTGAATCAGCCCCAGCATTTT	CATSVSGLNQPQHF
TRBV19	TRBD1	14	once	TRBJ1-5	TGTGCCAGTAGGACAGGGTATCGCAATCAGCCCCAGCATTTT	CASRTGYRNQPQHF
TRBV7-8	TRBD1	16	-	TRBJ2-1	TGTGCCAGCAGCTTTAGGACAGGGTCGCGCTACAATGAGCAGTTCTTC	CASSFRTGSRYNEQFF
TRBV6-1	-	16	-	TRBJ1-5	TGTGCCAGCAGTGAATCTACAGGGATTGGGGATCAGCCCCAGCATTTT	CASSESTGIGDQPQHF
TRBV11-2	TRBD1	12	-	TRBJ2-7	TGTGCCAGCAGCTACCGACAGGGGGAGCAGTACTTC	CASSYRQGEQYF
TRBV28	-	16	-	TRBJ2-7	TGTGCCAGCACGCTCTCTCTAATGGGGGGTTGGTCCGAGCAGTACTTC	CASTLSLMGGWSEQYF
TRBV4-2	TRBD1	15	-	TRBJ1-2	TGTGCCAGCAGCCAAGGAGGGACAGGGACCTATGGCTACACCTTC	CASSQGGTGTYGYTF
TRBV9	-	15	-	TRBJ1-6	TGTGCCAGCAGCATCCGGGGGGAGGGTAATTCACCCCTCCACTTT	CASSIRGEGNSPLHF
TRBV7-9	-	13	-	TRBJ2-1	TGTGCCAGCAGCTTCCTGGACACCAATGAGCAGTTCTTC	CASSFLDTNEQFF
TRBV5-4	-	13	few	TRBJ1-1	TGTGCCAGCAGCCCTAGAAGGAACACTGAAGCTTTCTTT	CASSPRRNTEAFF
TRBV27	-	13	-	TRBJ1-1	TGTGCCAGCAGTTTACAGGGCCCTGCGGAAGCTTTCTTT	CASSLQGPAEAFF
TRBV6-1	-	15	-	TRBJ2-3	TGTGCCAGCAGTGAACTTGGGACACGGACAGATACGCAGTATTTT	CASSELGTRTDTQYF
TRBV28	-	13	-	TRBJ1-2	TGTGCCAGCAGCCTTCAGGGGAGATATGGCTACACCTTC	CASSLQGRYGYTF
TRBV6-6	TRBD2	12	once	TRBJ2-7	TGTGCCAGCAGAATAACTAGCGGGGAGCAGTACTTC	CASRITSGEQYF
TRBV5-1	TRBD1	13	-	TRBJ2-1	TGCGCCAGCAGCATGGGACAGCTTAATGAGCAGTTCTTC	CASSMGQLNEQFF
TRBV6-1	-	16	-	TRBJ2-1	TGTGCCAGCAGTGAAGCGCGGGCAGCCCTCTACAATGAGCAGTTCTTC	CASSEARAALYNEQFF
TRBV27	TRBD1	15	-	TRBJ1-1	TGTGCCAGCAGTAAATGGGACAGGCCCCTTAGAGAAGCTTTCTTT	CASSKWDRPLREAFF
TRBV6-5	-	15	once	TRBJ1-2	TGTGCCAGCAATTCAAGGACAAGGACTAACTATGGCTACACCTTC	CASNSRTRTNYGYTF
TRBV27	TRBD1	20	-	TRBJ2-4	TGTGCCAGCAGTGCCCGCCTTCTGGGACAGGGGGCTCTGAGCAAAAACATTCAGTACTTC	CASSARLLGQGALSKNIQYF
TRBV7-3	TRBD1	16	-	TRBJ1-2	TGTGCCAGCAGCTTGTCGGGACAGGGAAACGACTATGGCTACACCTTC	CASSLSGQGNDYGYTF
TRBV9	-	14	-	TRBJ2-5	TGTGCCAGCAGCAAAAGACAGGAACCAGAGACCCAGTACTTC	CASSKRQEPETQYF
TRBV9	-	16	-	TRBJ1-2	TGTGCCAGCAGCGTAGATATCGGGGGGGATTTCTATGGCTACACCTTC	CASSVDIGGDFYGYTF
TRBV7-7	-	15	-	TRBJ2-1	TGTGCCAGCAGCTCAAGGGGGGGGAGTGACAATGAGCAGTTCTTC	CASSSRGGSDNEQFF
TRBV27	-	21	-	TRBJ2-3	TGTGCCAGCAGTTTATCGGTTCTTTCGAGTCGTGGGCGCGGGGGCGCAGATACGCAGTATTTT	CASSLSVLSSRGRGGADTQYF
TRBV18	-	14	few	TRBJ1-3	TGTGCCAGCTCACCGACAGACTCTGGAAACACCATATATTTT	CASSPTDSGNTIYF
TRBV5-6	TRBD1	14	-	TRBJ2-3	TGTGCCAGCAGCGACGACAGGGGCGGTGATACGCAGTATTTT	CASSDDRGGDTQYF
TRBV27	TRBD1	16	few	TRBJ1-5	TGTGCCAGCAGTAAGGGGGACAGGGGTTTCAATCAGCCCCAGCATTTT	CASSKGDRGFNQPQHF
TRBV4-1	-	14	-	TRBJ1-1	TGCGCCAGCAGCCAAGCCCAGGGTGGGACTGAAGCTTTCTTT	CASSQAQGGTEAFF
TRBV29-1	-	15	few	TRBJ1-2	TGCAGCGTTGAAGATCGTGAGGGGAGGATAGATGGCTACACCTTC	CSVEDREGRIDGYTF
TRBV2	TRBD1	15	-	TRBJ1-5	TGTGCCAGCAGGTTCGCGACAGGGGATGGGCAGCCCCAGCATTTT	CASRFATGDGQPQHF
TRBV10-3	-	13	-	TRBJ1-4	TGTGCCATCAGTGACAGGGCTAATGAAAAACTGTTTTTT	CAISDRANEKLFF
TRBV11-3	-	17	-	TRBJ2-3	TGTGCCAGCAGCCCGCGTAAACAGGGTCCTGGGGCAGATACGCAGTATTTT	CASSPRKQGPGADTQYF